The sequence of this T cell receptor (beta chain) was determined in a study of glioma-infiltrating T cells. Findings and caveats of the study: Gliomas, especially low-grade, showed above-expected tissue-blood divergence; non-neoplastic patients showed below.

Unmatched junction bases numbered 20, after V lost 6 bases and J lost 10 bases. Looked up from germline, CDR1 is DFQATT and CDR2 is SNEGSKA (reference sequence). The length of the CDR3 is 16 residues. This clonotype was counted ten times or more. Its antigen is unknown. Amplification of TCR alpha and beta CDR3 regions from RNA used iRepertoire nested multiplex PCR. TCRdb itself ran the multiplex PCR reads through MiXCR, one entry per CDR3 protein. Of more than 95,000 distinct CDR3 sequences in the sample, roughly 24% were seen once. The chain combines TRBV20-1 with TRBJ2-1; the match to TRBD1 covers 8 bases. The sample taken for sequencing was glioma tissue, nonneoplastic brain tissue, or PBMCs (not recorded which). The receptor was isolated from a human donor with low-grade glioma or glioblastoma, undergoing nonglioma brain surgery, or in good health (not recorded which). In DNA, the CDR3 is TGCAGTGCCACGCTACCGGGACAGGAGATAGCGACCGAGCAGTTCTTC. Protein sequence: CSATLPGQEIATEQFF.